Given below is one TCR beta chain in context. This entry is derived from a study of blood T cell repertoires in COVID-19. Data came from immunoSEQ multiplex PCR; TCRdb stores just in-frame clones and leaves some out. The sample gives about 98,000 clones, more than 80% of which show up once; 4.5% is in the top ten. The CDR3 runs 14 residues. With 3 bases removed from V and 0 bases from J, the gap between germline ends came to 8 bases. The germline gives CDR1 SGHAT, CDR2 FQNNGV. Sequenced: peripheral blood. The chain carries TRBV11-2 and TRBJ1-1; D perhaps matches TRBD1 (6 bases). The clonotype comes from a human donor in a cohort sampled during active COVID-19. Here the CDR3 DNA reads TGTGCCAGCAGCTTTCAGGGGATGAACACTGAAGCTTTCTTT. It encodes CASSFQGMNTEAFF.